Presented here are 18 T cell receptor beta chains from one specimen sequenced in a study of blood T cell repertoires in COVID-19 (dated by TCRdb to 2018 to 2020). The protocol used for the library was the immunoSEQ multiplex PCR assay. TCRdb took this table from immuneACCESS and kept in-frame rearrangements with V and J called. Such tables lack part of the clones; where checked against another copy, unresolved V genes explain under half of the gap, and the rest is unexplained. Counted in this sample were 150,000 to 200,000 clones; 65% to 80% of them appeared once. Approximately 8% of the sample comes from the top ten. Sequencing was done on a sample of peripheral blood. These receptors all come from a man aged 55-75 years with acute or convalescent COVID-19.

This chain joins TRBV29-1 and TRBJ1-2; the match to TRBD1 covers 7 bases. The trim removed 6 bases at V and 5 bases at J, leaving 9 bases unmatched. This CDR3 region has 13 residues. CDR1 is SQVTM, CDR2 ANQGSEA, per germline. CDR3 in DNA: TGCAGCGTCTCGACAGGGCTAGGGTATGGCTACACCTTC. This encodes CSVSTGLGYGYTF.

V and J are TRBV18 and TRBJ1-5, with TRBD1 matching 7 bases. With 8 bases clipped from V and 1 base from J, the junction kept 2 bases outside the gene matches. Germline CDR1 reads KGHSH; CDR2 reads LQKENI. The CDR3 covers 13 residues. Here the CDR3 DNA reads TGTGCCAGCGCAGGGGGGAGCAATCAGCCCCAGCATTTT. This sequence encodes CASAGGSNQPQHF.

The genes are TRBV6-5 and TRBJ2-5; 15 bases are a match to TRBD2. CDR3 size: 15 residues. Per the germline V gene, CDR1 is MNHEY and CDR2 is SVGAGI. J was trimmed by 5 bases and V by 10 bases; bases with no gene match: 8. Here the CDR3 DNA reads TGTGCCACCCGGACTAGCGGGGGGGCCGGGGAGACCCAGTACTTC. This gives the protein CATRTSGGAGETQYF.

The count of this clone is one. This chain joins TRBV6-5 and TRBJ1-1; the match to TRBD1 covers 9 bases. There are 14 residues in the CDR3. Germline loops: CDR1 MNHEY, CDR2 SVGAGI. With V trimmed by 10 bases and J by 4 bases, 10 bases remained unmatched. CDR3 nucleotides: TGTGCCACCAAGGGAGACAGGGGGTCCACTGAAGCTTTCTTT. This translates into CATKGDRGSTEAFF.

The chain employs TRBV11-1 and TRBJ2-2; perhaps TRBD2 as D (7 bases). Deletions cut 2 bases from V and 1 base from J, with 11 bases between. Germline V CDR1 and CDR2: SGHAT, FQDESV (reference sequence). The CDR3 totals 16 residues. CDR3 loop: CASSLRGAGNTGELFF. The CDR3 DNA is TGTGCCAGCAGCTTACGGGGGGCGGGGAACACCGGGGAGCTGTTTTTT.

The chain combines TRBV6-1 with TRBJ2-1, with 15 bases matching TRBD2. V lost 5 bases to trimming and J lost 10 bases; unmatched junction nucleotides: 6. Germline lookup yields CDR1 MNHNS and CDR2 SASEGT. This CDR3 contains 15 residues. As DNA, the CDR3 is TGTGCCAGCAGTTGGACTAGCGGGGGGGCGGAGGAGCAGTTCTTC. Translated, it gives CASSWTSGGAEEQFF.

V and J are TRBV11-2 and TRBJ2-5, with D possibly being TRBD2 (7 bases). Germline-derived CDR1 and CDR2 are SGHAT and FQNNGV. The CDR3 is made up of 18 amino acids. V shed 1 base and J shed 3 bases, with 21 bases lying between them. The DNA of the CDR3 is TGTGCCAGCAGCTTAGGACCTATGTCCGGGGGGCGAGAAGAGACCCAGTACTTC. Translated: CASSLGPMSGGREETQYF.

This clone occurred a few times. V is TRBV5-1 and J is TRBJ1-4; tentatively, D is TRBD1 (5 bases). Germline-derived CDR1 and CDR2 are SGHRS and YFSETQ. V was cut by 4 bases and J by 7 bases, with 14 bases left in between. This CDR3 region has 14 residues. The CDR3 DNA reads as TGCGCCAGCAGCCACGGGGAGGGGAGTGAAAAACTGTTTTTT. It codes for CASSHGEGSEKLFF. Full variable domain (outside the CDR3, taken from reference TRBV5-1 and TRBJ1-4): KAGVTQTPRYLIKTRGQQVTLSCSPISGHRSVSWYQQTPGQGLQFLFEYFSETQRNKGNFPGRFSGRQFSNSRSEMNVSTLELGDSALYLCASSHGEGSEKLFFGSGTQLSVL.

V gene TRBV7-2 combines with J gene TRBJ2-5; D uncertain. The CDR3 spans 15 residues. The germline V gene has CDR1 SGHTA and CDR2 FQGNSA. V lost 4 bases and J lost 1, with 13 bases in between. Here the CDR3 reads CASSSSPGTQETQYF. The CDR3 DNA is TGTGCCAGCAGCTCTTCTCCGGGTACCCAAGAGACCCAGTACTTC. The full variable domain, its missing parts supplied by reference TRBV7-2 and TRBJ2-5, is GAGVSQSPSNKVTEKGKDVELRCDPISGHTALYWYRQSLGQGLEFLIYFQGNSAPDKSGLPSDRFSAERTGGSVSTLTIQRTQQEDSAVYLCASSSSPGTQETQYFGPGTRLLVL.

V and J are TRBV12-3 or TRBV12-4 and TRBJ2-5, with D unresolved. CDR3 size: 12 residues. V lost 5 bases and J 2 bases, leaving 6 bases between the germline ends. CDR3: CASSRPQETQYF. In nucleotides, the CDR3 is TGTGCCAGCAGTCGTCCTCAAGAGACCCAGTACTTC.

The chain couples TRBV5-1 to TRBJ1-5; no clear D gene. Germline V CDR1 and CDR2: SGHRS, YFSETQ. Trimming shortened V by 4 bases and J by 4 bases, and 15 bases separated the two germline ends. The CDR3 sequence is 15 residues long. For the CDR3, the DNA is TGCGCCAGCAGCGCGGAATGGGGAGGGAATCAGCCCCAGCATTTT. It translates to CASSAEWGGNQPQHF.

The chain links TRBV11-1 to TRBJ2-2; 10 bases are a match to TRBD1. CDR1 and CDR2 (germline): SGHAT, FQDESV (reference sequence). V gave up 0 bases and J gave up 5 bases; unmatched junction bases: 6. The CDR3 loop spans 17 amino acids. The CDR3 here is CASSLARTGGITGELFF. In DNA, the CDR3 is TGTGCCAGCAGCTTAGCCCGGACAGGGGGAATAACCGGGGAGCTGTTTTTT.

The chain recombines TRBV5-1 with TRBJ2-5, with D perhaps matching TRBD2 (6 bases). The CDR3 is made up of 13 amino acids. Trimming removed 6 bases from V and 1 base from J, with 10 bases in between. Germline loops: CDR1 SGHRS, CDR2 YFSETQ. DNA for the CDR3: TGCGCCAGCACCCCCGGGGGCCAAGAGACCCAGTACTTC. It translates to CASTPGGQETQYF.

Only one count was recorded for this clone. This chain's CDR3 is CASSLRGGLNTEAFF. The CDR3 nucleotides read TGTGCCAGCAGCTTGAGAGGGGGCTTAAACACTGAAGCTTTCTTT. V is TRBV7-8 and J is TRBJ1-1; 7 bases match TRBD1. The CDR3 consists of 15 residues. Trimming took 3 bases from V and 2 from J; bases not matched to a gene: 6. Per the germline V gene, CDR1 is SGHVS and CDR2 is FQNEAQ.

The V gene is TRBV2, the J gene TRBJ2-1; weak D call: TRBD1 (7 bases). The germline gives CDR1 SNHLY, CDR2 FYNNEI. This CDR3 is 17 amino acids long. V shed 2 bases and J shed 2 bases, with 16 bases lying between them. In DNA form, the CDR3 reads TGTGCCAGCAGTGAATCAGGAGGGGGCTTTACCTACAATGAGCAGTTCTTC. It encodes CASSESGGGFTYNEQFF.

The chain employs TRBV24-1 and TRBJ2-6, with D uncertain. The V end was cut by 5 bases, the J end by 4 bases, with 20 bases between. The CDR3 runs 18 residues. Germline assignment: CDR1 KGHDR and CDR2 SFDVKD. The CDR3 sequence is CATSAHPVARGGANVLTF. CDR3 in DNA: TGTGCCACCAGTGCCCACCCAGTAGCTCGCGGAGGGGCCAACGTCCTGACTTTC.

The chain recombines TRBV19 with TRBJ2-1; 8 bases fit TRBD1. The ends lost 3 bases at V and 7 bases at J; junction bases unmatched: 5. Germline CDR1 is LNHDA and CDR2 is SQIVND (reference sequence). CDR3 length: 14 residues. The CDR3 region has the DNA TGTGCCAGTAGTATCGAGACAGGGGTTAATGAGCAGTTCTTC. Amino acid sequence: CASSIETGVNEQFF.

The rearrangement links TRBV29-1 to TRBJ1-1; D possibly corresponds to TRBD1 (6 bases). V was shortened by 3 bases and J by 5 bases, with 7 bases between the two germline ends. The CDR3 runs 11 residues. The germline gives CDR1 SQVTM, CDR2 ANQGSEA. DNA for the CDR3: TGCAGCGTTGACCAGGGGACTGAAGCTTTCTTT. It specifies CSVDQGTEAFF.